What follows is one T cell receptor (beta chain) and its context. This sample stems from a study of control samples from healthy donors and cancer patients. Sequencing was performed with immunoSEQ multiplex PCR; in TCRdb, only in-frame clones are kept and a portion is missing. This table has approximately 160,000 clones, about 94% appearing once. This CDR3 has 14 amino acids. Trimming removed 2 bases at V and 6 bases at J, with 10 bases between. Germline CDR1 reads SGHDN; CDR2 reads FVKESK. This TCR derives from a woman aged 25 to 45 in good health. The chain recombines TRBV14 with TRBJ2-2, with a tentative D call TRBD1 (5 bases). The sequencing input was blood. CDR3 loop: CASSQRGNSGELFF. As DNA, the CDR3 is TGTGCCAGCAGCCAAAGGGGAAATTCCGGGGAGCTGTTTTTT.